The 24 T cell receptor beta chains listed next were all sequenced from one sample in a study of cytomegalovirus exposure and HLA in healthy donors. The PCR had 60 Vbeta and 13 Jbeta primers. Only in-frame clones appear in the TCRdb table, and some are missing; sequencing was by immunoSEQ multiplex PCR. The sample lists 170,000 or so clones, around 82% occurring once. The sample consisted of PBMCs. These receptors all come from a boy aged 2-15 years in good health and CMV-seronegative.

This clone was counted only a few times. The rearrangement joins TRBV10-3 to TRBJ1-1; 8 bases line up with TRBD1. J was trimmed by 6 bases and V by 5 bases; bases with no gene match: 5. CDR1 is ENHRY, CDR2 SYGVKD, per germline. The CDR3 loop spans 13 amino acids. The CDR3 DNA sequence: TGTGCCATCAGTTCGGACAGGGACGCTGAAGCTTTCTTT. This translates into CAISSDRDAEAFF.

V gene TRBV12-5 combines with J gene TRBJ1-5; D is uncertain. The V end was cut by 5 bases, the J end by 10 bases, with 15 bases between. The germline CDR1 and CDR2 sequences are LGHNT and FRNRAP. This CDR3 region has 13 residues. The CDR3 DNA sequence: TGTGCTAGTGGTCTAGACTTAATCGCTCCCCAGCATTTT. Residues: CASGLDLIAPQHF.

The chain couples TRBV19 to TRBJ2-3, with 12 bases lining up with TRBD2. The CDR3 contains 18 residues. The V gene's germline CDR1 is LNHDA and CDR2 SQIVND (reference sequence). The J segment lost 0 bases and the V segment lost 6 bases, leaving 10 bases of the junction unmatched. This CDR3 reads CASSWTSGDLDSTDTQYF. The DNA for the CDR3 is TGTGCCAGTAGCTGGACTAGCGGGGATCTAGATAGCACAGATACGCAGTATTTT.

CDR3 in DNA: TGTGCCAGCAGTGAAGTCGGTTCCAATCAGCCCCAGCATTTT. Its protein is CASSEVGSNQPQHF. This rearrangement joins TRBV6-1 to TRBJ1-5; D gene uncertain. Germline V gives CDR1 MNHNS, CDR2 SASEGT. The V gene lost 1 base and the J gene lost 3 bases, with 7 bases spanning the gap. The CDR3 has 14 amino acids.

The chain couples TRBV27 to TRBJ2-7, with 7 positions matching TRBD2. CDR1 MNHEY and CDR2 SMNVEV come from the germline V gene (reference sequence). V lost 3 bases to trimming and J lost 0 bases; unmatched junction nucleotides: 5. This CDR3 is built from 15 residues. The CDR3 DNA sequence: TGTGCCAGCAGTTTTCTCCGGGACTACTCCTACGAGCAGTACTTC. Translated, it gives CASSFLRDYSYEQYF.

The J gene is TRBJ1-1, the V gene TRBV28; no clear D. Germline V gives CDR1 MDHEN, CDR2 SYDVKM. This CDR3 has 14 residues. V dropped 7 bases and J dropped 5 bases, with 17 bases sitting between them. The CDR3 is CASTPIRRGTEAFF. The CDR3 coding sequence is TGTGCCAGCACCCCCATACGGCGGGGTACTGAAGCTTTCTTT.

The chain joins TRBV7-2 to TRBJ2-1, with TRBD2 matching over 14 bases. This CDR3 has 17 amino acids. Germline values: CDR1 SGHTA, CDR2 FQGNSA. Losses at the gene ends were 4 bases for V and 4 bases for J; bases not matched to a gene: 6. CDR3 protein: CASSYSRLAGGYNEQFF. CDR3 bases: TGTGCCAGCAGCTACTCTCGACTAGCGGGAGGGTACAATGAGCAGTTCTTC.

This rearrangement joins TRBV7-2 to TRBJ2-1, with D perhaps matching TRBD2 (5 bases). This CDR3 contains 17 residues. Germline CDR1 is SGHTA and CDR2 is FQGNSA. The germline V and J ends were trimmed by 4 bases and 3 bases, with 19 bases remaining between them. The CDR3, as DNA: TGTGCCAGCAGCTCCCTAGGAGTGGGAGTGAACTACAATGAGCAGTTCTTC. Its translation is CASSSLGVGVNYNEQFF. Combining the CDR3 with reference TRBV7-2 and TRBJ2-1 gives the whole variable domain GAGVSQSPSNKVTEKGKDVELRCDPISGHTALYWYRQSLGQGLEFLIYFQGNSAPDKSGLPSDRFSAERTGGSVSTLTIQRTQQEDSAVYLCASSSLGVGVNYNEQFFGPGTRLTVL.

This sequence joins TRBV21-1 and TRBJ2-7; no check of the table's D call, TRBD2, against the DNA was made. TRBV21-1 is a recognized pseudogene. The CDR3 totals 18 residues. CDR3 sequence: CASSRARTSGRRTYEQYF. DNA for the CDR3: TGTGCCAGCAGCCGTGCGAGGACTAGCGGGAGAAGGACCTACGAGCAGTACTTC.

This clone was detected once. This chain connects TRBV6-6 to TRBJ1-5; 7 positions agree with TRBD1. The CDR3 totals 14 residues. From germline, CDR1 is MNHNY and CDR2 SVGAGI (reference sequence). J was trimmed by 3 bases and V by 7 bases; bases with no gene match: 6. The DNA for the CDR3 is TGTGCCAGCAACGTAGGACAGGTCAATCAGCCCCAGCATTTT. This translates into CASNVGQVNQPQHF.

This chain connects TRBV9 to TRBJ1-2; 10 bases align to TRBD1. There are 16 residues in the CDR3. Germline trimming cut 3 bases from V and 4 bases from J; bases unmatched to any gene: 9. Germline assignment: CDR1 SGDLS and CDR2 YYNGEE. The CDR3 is CASSALSGQGIYGYTF. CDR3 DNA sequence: TGTGCCAGCAGCGCGTTATCGGGACAGGGGATCTATGGCTACACCTTC.

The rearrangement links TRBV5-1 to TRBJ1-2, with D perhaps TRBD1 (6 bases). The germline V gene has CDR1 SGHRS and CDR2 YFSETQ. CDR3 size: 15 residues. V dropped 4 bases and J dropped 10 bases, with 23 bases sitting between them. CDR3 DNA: TGCGCCAGCAGCCCCGGGGGAGGGGGTTTATTCGACTACACCTTC. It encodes CASSPGGGGLFDYTF.

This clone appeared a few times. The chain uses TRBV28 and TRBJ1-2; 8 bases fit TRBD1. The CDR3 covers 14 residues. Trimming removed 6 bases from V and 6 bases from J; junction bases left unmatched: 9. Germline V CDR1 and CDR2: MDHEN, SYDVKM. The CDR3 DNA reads TGTGCCAGCAGCCAACGGACAGGGAGCGATGGCTACACCTTC. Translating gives CASSQRTGSDGYTF.

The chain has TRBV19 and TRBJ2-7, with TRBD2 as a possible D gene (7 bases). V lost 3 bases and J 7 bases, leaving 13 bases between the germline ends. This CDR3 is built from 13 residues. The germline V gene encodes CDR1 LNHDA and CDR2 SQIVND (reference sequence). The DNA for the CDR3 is TGTGCCAGTAGTATCGGGGGGCCTACGGAGCAGTACTTC. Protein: CASSIGGPTEQYF.

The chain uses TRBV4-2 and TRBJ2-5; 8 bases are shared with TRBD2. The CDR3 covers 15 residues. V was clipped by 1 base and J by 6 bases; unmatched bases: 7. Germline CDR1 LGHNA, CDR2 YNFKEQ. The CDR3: CASSQGEAGDKTQYF. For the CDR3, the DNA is TGTGCCAGCAGCCAAGGGGAAGCGGGAGATAAGACCCAGTACTTC.

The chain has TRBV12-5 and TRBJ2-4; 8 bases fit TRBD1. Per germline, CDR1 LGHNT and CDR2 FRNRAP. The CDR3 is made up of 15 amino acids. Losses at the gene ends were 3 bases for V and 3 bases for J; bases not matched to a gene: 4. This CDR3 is CASGLPGQVKNIQYF. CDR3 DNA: TGTGCTAGTGGTTTACCGGGACAGGTCAAAAACATTCAGTACTTC.

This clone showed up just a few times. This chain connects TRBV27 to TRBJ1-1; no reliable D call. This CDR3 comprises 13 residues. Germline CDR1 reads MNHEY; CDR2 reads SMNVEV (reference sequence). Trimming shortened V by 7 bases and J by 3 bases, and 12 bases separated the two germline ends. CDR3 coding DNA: TGTGCCAGCAATATGGCAGTATACACTGAAGCTTTCTTT. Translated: CASNMAVYTEAFF.

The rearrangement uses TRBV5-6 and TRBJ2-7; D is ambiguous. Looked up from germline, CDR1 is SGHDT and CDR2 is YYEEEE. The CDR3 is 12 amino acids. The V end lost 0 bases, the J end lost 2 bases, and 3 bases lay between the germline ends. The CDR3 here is CASSLDTYEQYF. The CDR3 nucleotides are TGTGCCAGCAGCTTGGACACCTACGAGCAGTACTTC.

CDR3: CASSLFRGLAGGGYEQYF. CDR3 nucleotides: TGTGCCAGCAGTTTATTTAGAGGACTAGCGGGAGGAGGGTACGAGCAGTACTTC. The rearrangement links TRBV28 to TRBJ2-7; 14 positions agree with TRBD2. The germline CDR1 and CDR2 sequences are MDHEN and SYDVKM. V lost 1 base, J lost 4 bases, and 9 bases stayed unmatched. The CDR3 covers 18 residues.

The CDR3 coding sequence is TGTGCCAGCAGTTACGGGACGGGAGACGTGTACGAGCAGTACTTC. Translation gives CASSYGTGDVYEQYF. The chain is built from TRBV6-5 and TRBJ2-7; a possible D gene is TRBD2 (6 bases). V was clipped by 2 bases and J by 4 bases, with 15 bases between them. The CDR3 spans 15 residues. Per germline, CDR1 MNHEY and CDR2 SVGAGI.

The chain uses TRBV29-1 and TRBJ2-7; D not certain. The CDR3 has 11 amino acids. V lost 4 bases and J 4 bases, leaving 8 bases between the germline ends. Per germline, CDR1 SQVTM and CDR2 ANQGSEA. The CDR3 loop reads CSVGSTYEQYF. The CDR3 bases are TGCAGCGTTGGATCAACATACGAGCAGTACTTC.

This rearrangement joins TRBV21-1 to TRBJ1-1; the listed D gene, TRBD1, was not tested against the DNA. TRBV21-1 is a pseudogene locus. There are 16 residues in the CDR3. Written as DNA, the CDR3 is TGTGCCAGCAGCAAAGCAAATGGGACACTTAACACTGAAGCTTTCTTT. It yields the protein CASSKANGTLNTEAFF.

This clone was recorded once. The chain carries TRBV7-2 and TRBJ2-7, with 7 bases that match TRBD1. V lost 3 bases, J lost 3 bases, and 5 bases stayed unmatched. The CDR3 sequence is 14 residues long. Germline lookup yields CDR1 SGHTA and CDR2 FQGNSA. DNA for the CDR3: TGTGCCAGCAGCTTGAGGGGGCGGTACTACGAGCAGTACTTC. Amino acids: CASSLRGRYYEQYF.

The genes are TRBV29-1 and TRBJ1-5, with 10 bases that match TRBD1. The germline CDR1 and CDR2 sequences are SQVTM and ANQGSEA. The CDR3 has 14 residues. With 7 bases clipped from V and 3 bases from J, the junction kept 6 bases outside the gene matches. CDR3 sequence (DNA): TGCAGCGCCTTGACAGGGGGCCTCAATCAGCCCCAGCATTTT. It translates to CSALTGGLNQPQHF.